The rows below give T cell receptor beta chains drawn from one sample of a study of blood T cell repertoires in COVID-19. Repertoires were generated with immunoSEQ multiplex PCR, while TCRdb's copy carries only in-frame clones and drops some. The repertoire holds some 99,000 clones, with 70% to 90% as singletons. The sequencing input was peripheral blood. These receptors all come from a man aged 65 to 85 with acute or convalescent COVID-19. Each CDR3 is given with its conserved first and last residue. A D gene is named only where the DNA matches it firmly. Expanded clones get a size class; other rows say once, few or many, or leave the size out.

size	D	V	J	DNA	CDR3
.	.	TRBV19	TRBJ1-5	TGTGCCAGTAGTATAACTGGAGATAGCAATCAGCCCCAGCATTTT	CASSITGDSNQPQHF
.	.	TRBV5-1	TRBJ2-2	TGCGCCAGCAGCTTGGACCGCTCCGGGGCGAACACCGGGGAGCTGTTTTTT	CASSLDRSGANTGELFF
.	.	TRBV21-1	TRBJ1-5	TGTGCCAGCAGCAAAAGAGGCAGGGGAATCAATCAGCCCCAGCATTTT	CASSKRGRGINQPQHF
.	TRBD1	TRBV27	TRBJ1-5	TGTGCCAGCAGTTTAGGACAGGGGGTTAATCAGCCCCAGCATTTT	CASSLGQGVNQPQHF
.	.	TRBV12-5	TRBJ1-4	TGTGCTAGTGGTTTGGTACGTGTGGCAGGAGGATCAACTAATGAAAAACTGTTTTTT	CASGLVRVAGGSTNEKLFF
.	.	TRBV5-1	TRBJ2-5	TGCGCCAGCAGCCCCACGAGGGGGACACAAGAGACCCAGTACTTC	CASSPTRGTQETQYF
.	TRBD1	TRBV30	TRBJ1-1	TGTGCCTGGACCGTCGGACAGGGATCCACTGAAGCTTTCTTT	CAWTVGQGSTEAFF
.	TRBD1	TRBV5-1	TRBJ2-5	TGCGCCAGCAGCTCCTCCGGGGACAGGGAGTACTTC	CASSSSGDREYF
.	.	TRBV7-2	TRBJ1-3	TGTGCCAGCAGCTTAGATCGGGGGTCTGGAAACACCATATATTTT	CASSLDRGSGNTIYF
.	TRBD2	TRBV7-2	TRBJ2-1	TGTGCCAGCAGCTCCGGACTAGCGGGGTCCGATGAGCAGTTCTTC	CASSSGLAGSDEQFF
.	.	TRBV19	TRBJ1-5	TGTGCCAGTAGTCCCCTGAGAGGCAATCAGCCCCAGCATTTT	CASSPLRGNQPQHF
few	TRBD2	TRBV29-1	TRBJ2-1	TGCAGCGGGCAGAGGACTAGCGGGGTGACGAATGAGCAGTTCTTC	CSGQRTSGVTNEQFF
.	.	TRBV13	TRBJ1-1	TGTGCCAGCAGGGGAGGTGCGCCGATGAACACTGAAGCTTTCTTT	CASRGGAPMNTEAFF
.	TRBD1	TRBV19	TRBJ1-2	TGTGCCAGTGCCCCCGCAGTGACAGGGCAAGGTGGCTACACCTTC	CASAPAVTGQGGYTF
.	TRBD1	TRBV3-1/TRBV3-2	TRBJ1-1	TGTGCCAGCAGCCAAGATTGGAGGACAGGGGTCATGAACACTGAAGCTTTCTTT	CASSQDWRTGVMNTEAFF
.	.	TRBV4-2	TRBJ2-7	TGTGCCAGCAGCCAAGATCTATCTCGTTCGGAGCAGTACTTC	CASSQDLSRSEQYF
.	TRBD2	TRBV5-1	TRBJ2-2	TGCGCCAGCAGCGGAACTAGCGGGGGGTACACCGGGGAGCTGTTTTTT	CASSGTSGGYTGELFF
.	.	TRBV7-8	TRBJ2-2	TGTGCCAGCAGCTTAGGAGGACTACCAAACACCGGGGAGCTGTTTTTT	CASSLGGLPNTGELFF
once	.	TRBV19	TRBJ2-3	TGTGCCAGTAAACCCCGCGGCACAGATACGCAGTATTTT	CASKPRGTDTQYF
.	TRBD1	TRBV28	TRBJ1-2	TGTGCCAGCAGTTTATTACAGGGGGCCGTTTATGGCTACACCTTC	CASSLLQGAVYGYTF
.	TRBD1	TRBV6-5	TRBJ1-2	TGTGCCAGCAGCCCCGGGACAGGGGCTAGTGGCTACACCTTC	CASSPGTGASGYTF
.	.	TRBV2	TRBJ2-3	TGTGCCAGCAGTGGAGCTCTAGCTCTCGCAGATACGCAGTATTTT	CASSGALALADTQYF